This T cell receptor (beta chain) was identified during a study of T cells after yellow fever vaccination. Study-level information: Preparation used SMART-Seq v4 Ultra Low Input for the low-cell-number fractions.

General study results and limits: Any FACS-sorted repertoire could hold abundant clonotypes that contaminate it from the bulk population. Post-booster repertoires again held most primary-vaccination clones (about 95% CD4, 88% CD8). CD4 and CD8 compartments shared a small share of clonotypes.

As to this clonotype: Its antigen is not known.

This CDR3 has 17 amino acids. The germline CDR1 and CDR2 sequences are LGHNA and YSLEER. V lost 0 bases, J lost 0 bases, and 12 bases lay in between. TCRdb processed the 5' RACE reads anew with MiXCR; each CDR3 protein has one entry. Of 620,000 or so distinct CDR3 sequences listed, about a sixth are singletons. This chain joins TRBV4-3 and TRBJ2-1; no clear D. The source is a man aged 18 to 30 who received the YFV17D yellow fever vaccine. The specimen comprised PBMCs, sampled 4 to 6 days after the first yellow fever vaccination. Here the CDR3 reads CASSQDRHRPSYNEQFF. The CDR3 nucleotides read TGCGCCAGCAGCCAAGATCGGCACAGACCCTCCTACAATGAGCAGTTCTTC.